This T cell receptor (beta chain) was obtained from a study of T cell changes during pregnancy in multiple sclerosis. V dropped 1 base and J dropped 0 bases, with 7 bases sitting between them. The CDR3 has 16 amino acids. Germline V gene lookup returns CDR1 LGHNA and CDR2 YNFKEQ. The repertoire was sequenced with immunoSEQ multiplex PCR; TCRdb's copy has only in-frame clones and lacks some. This table has about 75,000 clones, around 94% appearing once. This clone came up once. This rearrangement joins TRBV4-2 to TRBJ2-6; D gene uncertain. This TCR was recovered from a female donor with multiple sclerosis, enrolled in a pregnancy study. The sample here was CD4+ T cells from peripheral blood mononuclear cells, taken after pregnancy. DNA for the CDR3: TGTGCCAGCAGCCAAGCCACGAGCTCTGGGGCCAACGTCCTGACTTTC. This gives the protein CASSQATSSGANVLTF.